This T cell receptor beta chain was sequenced for a study of T cells in Graves' hyperthyroidism and ophthalmopathy. This clonotype was recorded at least ten times. Absent ophthalmopathy progression within 18 months defined stable Graves' hyperthyroidism. Patients aged 18 to 65 had newly diagnosed hyperthyroidism lasting under 2 months. The ends lost 6 bases at V and 6 bases at J; junction bases unmatched: 11. The CDR3 consists of 15 residues. Germline V CDR1 and CDR2: DFQATT, SNEGSKA (reference sequence). TCR beta CDR3 region amplification was performed from RNA transcripts. The HTBI primer set served for first-round RT-PCR of the TCR CDR3. TCRdb fed the multiplex PCR reads into MiXCR, producing one record per CDR3 protein. The data hold hundreds of thousands of distinct CDR3 sequences, with about 15% observed a single time.

V gene TRBV20-1 combines with J gene TRBJ2-1; 10 bases align to TRBD2. The TCR sequence derives from a woman between 18 and 29 years old with Graves' hyperthyroidism. The sequenced sample consisted of blood. The DNA of the CDR3 is TGCAGTGCCCTGAGCGGGGGGGCCCCGAGCAATGAGCAGTTCTTC. It encodes CSALSGGAPSNEQFF.